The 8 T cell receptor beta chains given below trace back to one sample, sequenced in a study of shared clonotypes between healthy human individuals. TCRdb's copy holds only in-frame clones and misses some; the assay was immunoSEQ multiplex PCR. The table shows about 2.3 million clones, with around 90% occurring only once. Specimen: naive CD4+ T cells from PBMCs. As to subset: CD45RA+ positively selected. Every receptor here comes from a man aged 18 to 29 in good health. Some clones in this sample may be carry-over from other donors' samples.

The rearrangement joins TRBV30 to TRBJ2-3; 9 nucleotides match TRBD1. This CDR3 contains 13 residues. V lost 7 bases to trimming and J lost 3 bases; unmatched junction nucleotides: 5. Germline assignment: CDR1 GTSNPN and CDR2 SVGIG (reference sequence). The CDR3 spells CASGQGRTDTQYF. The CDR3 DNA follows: TGTGCCTCCGGACAGGGGAGGACAGATACGCAGTATTTT.

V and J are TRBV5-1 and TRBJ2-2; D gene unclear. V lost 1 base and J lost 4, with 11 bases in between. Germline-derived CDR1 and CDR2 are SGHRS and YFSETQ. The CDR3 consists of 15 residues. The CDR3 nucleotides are TGCGCCAGCAGCTTGATGCCGACCGCCACCGGGGAGCTGTTTTTT. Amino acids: CASSLMPTATGELFF.

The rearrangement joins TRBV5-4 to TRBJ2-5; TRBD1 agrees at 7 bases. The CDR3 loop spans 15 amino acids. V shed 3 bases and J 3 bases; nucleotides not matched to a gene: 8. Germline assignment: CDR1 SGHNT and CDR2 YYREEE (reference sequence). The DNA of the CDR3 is TGTGCCAGCAGCTCCCGACAGGGATGGGAAGAGACCCAGTACTTC. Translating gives CASSSRQGWEETQYF. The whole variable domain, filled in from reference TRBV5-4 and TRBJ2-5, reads ETGVTQSPTHLIKTRGQQVTLRCSSQSGHNTVSWYQQALGQGPQFIFQYYREEENGRGNFPPRFSGLQFPNYSSELNVNALELDDSALYLCASSSRQGWEETQYFGPGTRLLVL.

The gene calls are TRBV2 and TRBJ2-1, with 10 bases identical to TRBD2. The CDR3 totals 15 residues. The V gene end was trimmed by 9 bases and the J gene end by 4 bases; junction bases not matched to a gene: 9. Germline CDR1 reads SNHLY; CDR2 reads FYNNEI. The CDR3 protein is CASTWGTSDYNEQFF. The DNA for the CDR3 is TGTGCCAGTACCTGGGGGACTAGCGATTACAATGAGCAGTTCTTC.

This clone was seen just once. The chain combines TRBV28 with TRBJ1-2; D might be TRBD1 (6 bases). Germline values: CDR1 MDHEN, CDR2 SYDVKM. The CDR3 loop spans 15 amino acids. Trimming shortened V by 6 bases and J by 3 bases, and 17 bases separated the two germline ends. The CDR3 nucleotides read TGTGCCAGCAGATCCGGGACACAGGGCTACTATGGCTACACCTTC. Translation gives CASRSGTQGYYGYTF.

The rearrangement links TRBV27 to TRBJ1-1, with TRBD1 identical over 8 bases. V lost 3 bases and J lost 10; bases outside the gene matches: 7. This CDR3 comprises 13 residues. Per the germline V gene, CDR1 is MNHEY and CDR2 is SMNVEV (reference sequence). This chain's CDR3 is CASSFGRQGSAFF. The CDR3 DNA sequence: TGTGCCAGCAGTTTTGGACGACAGGGGTCAGCTTTCTTT.

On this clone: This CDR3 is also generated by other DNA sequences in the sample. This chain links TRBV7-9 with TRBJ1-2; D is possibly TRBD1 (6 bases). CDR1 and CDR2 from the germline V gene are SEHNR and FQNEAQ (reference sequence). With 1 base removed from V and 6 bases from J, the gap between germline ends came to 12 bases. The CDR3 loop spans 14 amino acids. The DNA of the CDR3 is TGTGCCAGCAGCTTAGGCCAGGGGTTAAATGGCTACACCTTC. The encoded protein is CASSLGQGLNGYTF. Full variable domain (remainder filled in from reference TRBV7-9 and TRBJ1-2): DTGVSQNPRHKITKRGQNVTFRCDPISEHNRLYWYRQTLGQGPEFLTYFQNEAQLEKSRLLSDRFSAERPKGSFSTLEIQRTEQGDSAMYLCASSLGQGLNGYTFGSGTRLTVV.

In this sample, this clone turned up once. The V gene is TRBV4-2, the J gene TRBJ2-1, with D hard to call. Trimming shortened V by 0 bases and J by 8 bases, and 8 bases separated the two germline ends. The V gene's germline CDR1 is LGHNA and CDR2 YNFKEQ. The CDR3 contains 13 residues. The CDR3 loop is CASSQEGIDEQFF. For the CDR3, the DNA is TGTGCCAGCAGCCAAGAGGGTATCGATGAGCAGTTCTTC.